Described below is a single TCR beta chain sequence and its context. Its cognate antigen is unknown. This entry comes from a study of T cell responses to AZD1222 COVID-19 vaccine. There are 14 residues in the CDR3. V lost 4 bases and J lost 6; bases outside the gene matches: 8. Germline V lookup: CDR1 SGHTA, CDR2 FQGNSA. Assay used: immunoSEQ multiplex PCR; TCRdb lists only in-frame clones, some missing. The sample holds tens of thousands of clones, approximately 91% seen once. Findings and caveats of the study: A mostly white British donor set with more females was recruited, and clonal diversity was possibly underestimated. Unmutated regions of variants are reportedly targeted by nearly half of spike-specific TCRs.

The material was peripheral blood, obtained on day 0 of AZD1222 vaccination. This TCR was sampled from an adult in good health. J is TRBJ2-7 and V is TRBV7-2; 8 bases are a match to TRBD1. The CDR3 is CASSSGTGPSEQYF. CDR3 bases: TGTGCCAGCAGCTCGGGGACAGGCCCTTCCGAGCAGTACTTC.